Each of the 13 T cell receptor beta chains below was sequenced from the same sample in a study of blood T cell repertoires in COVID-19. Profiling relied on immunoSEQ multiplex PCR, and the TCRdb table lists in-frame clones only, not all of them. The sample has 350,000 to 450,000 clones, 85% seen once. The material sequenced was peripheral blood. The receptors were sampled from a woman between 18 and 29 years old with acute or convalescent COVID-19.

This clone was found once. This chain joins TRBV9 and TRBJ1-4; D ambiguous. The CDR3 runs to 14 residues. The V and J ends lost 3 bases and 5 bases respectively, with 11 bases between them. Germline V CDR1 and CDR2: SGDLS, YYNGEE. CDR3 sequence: CASSGGRPNEKLFF. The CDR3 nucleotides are TGTGCCAGCAGCGGCGGTAGACCGAATGAAAAACTGTTTTTT.

The CDR3 region is CASSRGQTDYGYTF. In nucleotides, the CDR3 is TGTGCCAGCAGCCGGGGACAGACCGACTATGGCTACACCTTC. J is TRBJ1-2 and V is TRBV14; 7 bases match TRBD1. The ends lost 4 bases at V and 3 bases at J; junction bases unmatched: 5. CDR3 length equals 14 residues. Germline loops: CDR1 SGHDN, CDR2 FVKESK.

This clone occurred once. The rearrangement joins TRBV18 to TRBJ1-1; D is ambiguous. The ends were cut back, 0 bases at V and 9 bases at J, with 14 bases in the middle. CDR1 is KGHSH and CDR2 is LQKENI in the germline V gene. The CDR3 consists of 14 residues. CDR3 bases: TGTGCCAGCTCACCACCTACTCCGGGTTTGAAAGCTTTCTTT. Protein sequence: CASSPPTPGLKAFF.

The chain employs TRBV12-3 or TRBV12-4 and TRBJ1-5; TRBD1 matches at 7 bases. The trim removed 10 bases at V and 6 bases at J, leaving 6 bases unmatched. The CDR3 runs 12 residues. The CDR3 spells CATRQGSQPQHF. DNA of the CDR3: TGTGCCACACGACAGGGCAGTCAGCCCCAGCATTTT.

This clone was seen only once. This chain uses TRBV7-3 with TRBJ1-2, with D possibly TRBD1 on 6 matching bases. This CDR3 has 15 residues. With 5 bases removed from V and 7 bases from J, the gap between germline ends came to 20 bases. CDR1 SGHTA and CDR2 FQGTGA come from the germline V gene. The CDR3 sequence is CASSDEGTGSSGYTF. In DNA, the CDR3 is TGTGCCAGCAGCGATGAGGGAACAGGGTCTTCTGGCTACACCTTC.

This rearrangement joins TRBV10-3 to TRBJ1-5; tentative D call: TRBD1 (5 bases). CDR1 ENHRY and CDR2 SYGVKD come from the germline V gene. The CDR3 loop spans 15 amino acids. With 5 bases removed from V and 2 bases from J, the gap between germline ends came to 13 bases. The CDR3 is CAISPVGEGNQPQHF. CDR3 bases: TGTGCCATCAGTCCTGTGGGGGAGGGCAATCAGCCCCAGCATTTT.

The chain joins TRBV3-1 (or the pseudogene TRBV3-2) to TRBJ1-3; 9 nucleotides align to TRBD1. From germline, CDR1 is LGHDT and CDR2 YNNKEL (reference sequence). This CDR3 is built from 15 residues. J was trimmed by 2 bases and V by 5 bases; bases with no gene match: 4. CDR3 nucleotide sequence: TGTGCCAGCAGCGGGGACAGGGCTGCTGGAAACACCATATATTTT. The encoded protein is CASSGDRAAGNTIYF.

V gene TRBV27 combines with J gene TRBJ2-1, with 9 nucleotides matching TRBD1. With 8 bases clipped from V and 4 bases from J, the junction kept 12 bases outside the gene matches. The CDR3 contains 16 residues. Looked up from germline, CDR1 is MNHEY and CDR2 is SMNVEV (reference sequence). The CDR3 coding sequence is TGTGCCAGCCGAGTTTCGGGACAGGGATTATACAATGAGCAGTTCTTC. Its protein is CASRVSGQGLYNEQFF.

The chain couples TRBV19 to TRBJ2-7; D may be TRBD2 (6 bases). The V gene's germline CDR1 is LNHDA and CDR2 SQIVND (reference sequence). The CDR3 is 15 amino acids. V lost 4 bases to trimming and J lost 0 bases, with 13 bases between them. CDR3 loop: CASSNLGLGSYEQYF. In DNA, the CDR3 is TGTGCCAGTAGTAACCTGGGACTGGGCTCCTACGAGCAGTACTTC.

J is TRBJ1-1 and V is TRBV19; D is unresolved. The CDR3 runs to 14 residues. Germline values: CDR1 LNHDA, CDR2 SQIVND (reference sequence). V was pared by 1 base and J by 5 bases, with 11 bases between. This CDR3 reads CASSIVGSGTEAFF. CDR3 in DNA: TGTGCCAGTAGTATAGTGGGCAGTGGGACTGAAGCTTTCTTT.

CDR3 nucleotide sequence: TGTGCCAGCAGCTTGGGGACAGGGGGCTACTATGGCTACACCTTC. Its protein is CASSLGTGGYYGYTF. The rearrangement links TRBV5-6 to TRBJ1-2, with 11 nucleotides matching TRBD1. The germline CDR1 and CDR2 sequences are SGHDT and YYEEEE. The CDR3 runs 15 residues. V gave up 0 bases and J gave up 3 bases; unmatched junction bases: 1.

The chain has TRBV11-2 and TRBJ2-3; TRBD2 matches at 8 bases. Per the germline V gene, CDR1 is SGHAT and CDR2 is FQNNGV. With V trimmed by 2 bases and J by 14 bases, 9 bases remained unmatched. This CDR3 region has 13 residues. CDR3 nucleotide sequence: TGTGCCAGCAGCTTATTAGGGACTAGAGTGTCGTATTTT. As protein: CASSLLGTRVSYF. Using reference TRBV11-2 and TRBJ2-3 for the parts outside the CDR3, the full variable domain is EAGVAQSPRYKIIEKRQSVAFWCNPISGHATLYWYQQILGQGPKLLIQFQNNGVVDDSQLPKDRFSAERLKGVDSTLKIQPAKLEDSAVYLCASSLLGTRVSYFGPGTRLTVL.

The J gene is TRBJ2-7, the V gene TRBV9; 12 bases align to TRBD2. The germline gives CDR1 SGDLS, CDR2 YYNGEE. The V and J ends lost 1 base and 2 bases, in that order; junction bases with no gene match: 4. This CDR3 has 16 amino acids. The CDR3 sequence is CASSVLAGGNTYEQYF. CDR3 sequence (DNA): TGTGCCAGCAGCGTACTAGCGGGGGGGAACACCTACGAGCAGTACTTC.